This TCR beta chain stems from a study of immune evolution from preneoplasia to lung adenocarcinoma. Germline assignment: CDR1 SNHLY and CDR2 FYNNEI. The length of the CDR3 is 12 residues. V was pared by 4 bases and J by 2 bases, with 4 bases between. Libraries were prepared by immunoSEQ multiplex PCR; TCRdb keeps only in-frame clonotypes and omits some of them. The repertoire holds 3,000 to 4,500 clones, about 76% seen once, with 13% to 15% in the top ten. Findings of the study overall: T cell clonality was higher in KRAS-mutant than EGFR-mutant or wild-type nodules.

After pathologic assessment, macro-dissection selected premalignant or tumor cells for extraction. Comments on this clone: Its antigen is not known.

The sequenced sample consisted of FFPE minimally invasive lung adenocarcinoma tissue. The sequence was obtained from a person aged 55-80 years with lung adenocarcinoma. The chain carries TRBV2 and TRBJ2-3; D call uncertain. The CDR3 is CASSGDTDTQYF. CDR3 coding DNA: TGTGCCAGCAGTGGGGACACAGATACGCAGTATTTT.